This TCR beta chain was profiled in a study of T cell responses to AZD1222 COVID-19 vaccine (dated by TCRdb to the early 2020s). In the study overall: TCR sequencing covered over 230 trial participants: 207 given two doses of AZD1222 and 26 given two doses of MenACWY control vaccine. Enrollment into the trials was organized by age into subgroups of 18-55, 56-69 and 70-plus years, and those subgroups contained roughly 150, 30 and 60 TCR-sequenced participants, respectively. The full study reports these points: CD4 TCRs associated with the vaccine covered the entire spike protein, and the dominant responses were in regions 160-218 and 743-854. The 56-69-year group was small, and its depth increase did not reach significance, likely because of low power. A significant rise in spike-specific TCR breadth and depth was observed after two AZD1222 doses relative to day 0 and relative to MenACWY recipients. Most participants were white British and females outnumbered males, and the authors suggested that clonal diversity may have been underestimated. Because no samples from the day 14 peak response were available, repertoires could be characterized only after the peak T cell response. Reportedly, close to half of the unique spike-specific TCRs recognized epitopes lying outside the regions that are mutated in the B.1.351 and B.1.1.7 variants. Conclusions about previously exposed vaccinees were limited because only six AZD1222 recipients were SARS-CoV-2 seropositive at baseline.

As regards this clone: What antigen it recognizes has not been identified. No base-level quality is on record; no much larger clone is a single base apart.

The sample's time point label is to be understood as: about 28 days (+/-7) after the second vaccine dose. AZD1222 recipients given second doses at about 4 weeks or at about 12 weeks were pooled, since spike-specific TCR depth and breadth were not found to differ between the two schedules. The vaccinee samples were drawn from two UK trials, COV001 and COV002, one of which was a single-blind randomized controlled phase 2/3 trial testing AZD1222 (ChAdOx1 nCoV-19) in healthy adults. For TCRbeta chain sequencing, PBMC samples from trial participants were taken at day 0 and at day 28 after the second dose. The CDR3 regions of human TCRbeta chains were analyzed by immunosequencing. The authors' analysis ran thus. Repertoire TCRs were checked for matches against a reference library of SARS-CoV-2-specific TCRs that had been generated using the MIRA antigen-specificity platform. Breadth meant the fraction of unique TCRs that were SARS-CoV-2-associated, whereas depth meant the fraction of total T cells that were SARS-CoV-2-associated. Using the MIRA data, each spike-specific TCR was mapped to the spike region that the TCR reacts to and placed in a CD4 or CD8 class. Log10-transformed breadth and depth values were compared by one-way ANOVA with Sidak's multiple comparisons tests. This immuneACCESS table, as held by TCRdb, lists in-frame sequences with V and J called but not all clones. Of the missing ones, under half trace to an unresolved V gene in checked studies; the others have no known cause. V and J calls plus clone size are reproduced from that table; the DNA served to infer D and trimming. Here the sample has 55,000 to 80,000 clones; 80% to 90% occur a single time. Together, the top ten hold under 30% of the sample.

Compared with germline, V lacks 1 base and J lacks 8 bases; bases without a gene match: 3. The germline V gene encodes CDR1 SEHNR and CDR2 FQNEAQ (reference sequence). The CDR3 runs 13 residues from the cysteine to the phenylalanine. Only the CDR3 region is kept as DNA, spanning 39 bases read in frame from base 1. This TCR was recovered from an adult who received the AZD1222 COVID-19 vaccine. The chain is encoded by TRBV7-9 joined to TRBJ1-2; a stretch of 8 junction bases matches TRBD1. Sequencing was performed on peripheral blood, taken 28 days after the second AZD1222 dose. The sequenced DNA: TGTGCCAGCAGCTTAGAGCAGGGGGCCGGCTACACCTTC. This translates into CASSLEQGAGYTF.